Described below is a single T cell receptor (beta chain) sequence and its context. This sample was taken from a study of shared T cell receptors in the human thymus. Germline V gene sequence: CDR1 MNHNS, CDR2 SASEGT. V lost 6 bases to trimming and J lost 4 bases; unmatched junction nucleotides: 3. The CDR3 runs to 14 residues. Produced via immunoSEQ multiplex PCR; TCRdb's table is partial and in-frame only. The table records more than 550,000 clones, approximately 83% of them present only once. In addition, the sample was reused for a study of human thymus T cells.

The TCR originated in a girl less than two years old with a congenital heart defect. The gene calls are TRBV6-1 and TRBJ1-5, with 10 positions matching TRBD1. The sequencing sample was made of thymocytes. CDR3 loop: CASSGGQGNQPQHF. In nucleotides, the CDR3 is TGTGCCAGCAGCGGGGGACAGGGGAATCAGCCCCAGCATTTT.